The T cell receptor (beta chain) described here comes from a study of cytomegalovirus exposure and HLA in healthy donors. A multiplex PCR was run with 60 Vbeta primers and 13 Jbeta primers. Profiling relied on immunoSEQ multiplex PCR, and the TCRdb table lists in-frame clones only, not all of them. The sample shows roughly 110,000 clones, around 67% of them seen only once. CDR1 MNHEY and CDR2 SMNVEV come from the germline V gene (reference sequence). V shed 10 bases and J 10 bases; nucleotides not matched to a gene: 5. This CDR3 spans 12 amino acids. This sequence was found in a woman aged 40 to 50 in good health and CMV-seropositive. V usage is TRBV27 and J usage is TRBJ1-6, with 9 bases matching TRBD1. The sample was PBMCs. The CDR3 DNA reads TGTGCCACAAAAACAGGGGGCTCACCCCTCCACTTT. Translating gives CATKTGGSPLHF.